These T cell receptor beta chains were read from a single sample in a study of blood T cell repertoires in COVID-19. Repertoires were generated with immunoSEQ multiplex PCR, while TCRdb's copy carries only in-frame clones and drops some. The table includes 40,000 or so clones, approximately 90% detected once. The sample consisted of peripheral blood. These receptors originate from a human donor in a cohort sampled during active COVID-19. Each CDR3 is given with its conserved first and last residue. The D gene is left open where the match is weak. Clone size appears in some rows only: once, few, many, or a class for an expanded clone.

len	v_gene	d_gene	j_gene	abundance	CDR3nt	CDR3aa
16	TRBV4-1	TRBD2	TRBJ2-3	NA	TGCGCCAGCAGCCAAGATGGCGCGGGAGCGTCAGATACGCAGTATTTT	CASSQDGAGASDTQYF
16	TRBV6-5	TRBD1	TRBJ1-4	NA	TGTGCCAGCAGTTACCATGGGGGCAGGGGGAATGAAAAACTGTTTTTT	CASSYHGGRGNEKLFF
15	TRBV9	NA	TRBJ2-3	NA	TGTGCCAGCAGCGTAGGCTGGGCCTACACAGATACGCAGTATTTT	CASSVGWAYTDTQYF
14	TRBV27	TRBD1	TRBJ1-1	NA	TGTGCCAGCTTTTTAACAGGGGTTTCCACTGAAGCTTTCTTT	CASFLTGVSTEAFF
15	TRBV6-2/TRBV6-3	TRBD2	TRBJ2-7	NA	TGTGCCAGCAGTTACATACTAGCGGGAGGCTACGAGCAGTACTTC	CASSYILAGGYEQYF
18	TRBV7-9	TRBD2	TRBJ2-2	NA	TGTGCCAGCACCCGACGGTTTTTAGCGGGGGGTAACACCGGGGAGCTGTTTTTT	CASTRRFLAGGNTGELFF
18	TRBV28	TRBD1	TRBJ1-5	NA	TGTGCCAGCAGTTCCACCCGAACTCCGGGACAGGGGCGTCAGCCCCAGCATTTT	CASSSTRTPGQGRQPQHF
15	TRBV7-2	NA	TRBJ1-5	NA	TGTGCCAGCAGCTTAGAGGCAGGGGGCAATCAGCCCCAGCATTTT	CASSLEAGGNQPQHF
15	TRBV10-3	NA	TRBJ2-7	once	TGTGCCATCAGTGAGTCAAAGGGGAACTCCTACGAGCAGTACTTC	CAISESKGNSYEQYF
11	TRBV5-1	NA	TRBJ2-7	NA	TGCGCCAGCAGCTACAGGCACGAGCAGTACTTC	CASSYRHEQYF
14	TRBV5-4	NA	TRBJ2-7	NA	TGTGCCAGCAGCTTGGCCAGGGACTCCTACGAGCAGTACTTC	CASSLARDSYEQYF
17	TRBV24-1	NA	TRBJ2-5	NA	TGTGCCACCAGTGATAATCAGGGGGGAGACAGAAAAGAGACCCAGTACTTC	CATSDNQGGDRKETQYF
13	TRBV19	NA	TRBJ1-6	NA	TGTGCCAGTAGAGACACTTTACAATCACCCCTCCACTTT	CASRDTLQSPLHF
15	TRBV7-9	TRBD2	TRBJ2-5	NA	TGTGCCAGCAGCCCGGCGGCGGGAGGGCCGGAGACCCAGTACTTC	CASSPAAGGPETQYF
14	TRBV29-1	NA	TRBJ1-2	NA	TGCAGCGTAGCCCCGGGACTGCATACCTATGGCTACACCTTC	CSVAPGLHTYGYTF
15	TRBV9	TRBD1	TRBJ1-1	NA	TGTGCCAGCAGCGTAATGCCCAGGGGGGAGACTGAAGCTTTCTTT	CASSVMPRGETEAFF
14	TRBV27	NA	TRBJ2-1	NA	TGTGCCAGCAGTCGAGGGCCTTTTGGTTATGAGCAGTTCTTC	CASSRGPFGYEQFF
14	TRBV19	NA	TRBJ2-3	NA	TGTGCCAGTAGTATAGCGGGAGCCACAGATACGCAGTATTTT	CASSIAGATDTQYF
16	TRBV5-6	NA	TRBJ2-6	NA	TGTGCCAGCAGCTTGCAGCGTCCCTCTGGGGCCAACGTCCTGACTTTC	CASSLQRPSGANVLTF
14	TRBV10-1	NA	TRBJ1-5	NA	TGCGCCAGCAGTTCAGGGCCAGGCAATCAGCCCCAGCATTTT	CASSSGPGNQPQHF
13	TRBV10-3	TRBD1	TRBJ2-7	NA	TGTGCCATCAGTGACAGGGGGAAGAACGAGCAGTACTTC	CAISDRGKNEQYF
18	TRBV18	TRBD1	TRBJ2-6	NA	TGTGCCAGCTCACCCCGACAGGGGGCTGGATCTGGGGCCAACGTCCTGACTTTC	CASSPRQGAGSGANVLTF
14	TRBV28	NA	TRBJ2-7	once	TGTGCCAGCATACCAGTCGGGAGCTCCTACGAGCAGTACTTC	CASIPVGSSYEQYF
14	TRBV28	NA	TRBJ2-7	NA	TGTGCCAGCAGTCCTCCAGGCAACTCCTACGAGCAGTACTTC	CASSPPGNSYEQYF
19	TRBV13	NA	TRBJ2-1	NA	TGTGCCAGCAGCGATGGAGGTTGGCCTCTAGGTCGGGTCTACAATGAGCAGTTCTTC	CASSDGGWPLGRVYNEQFF
15	TRBV30	TRBD1	TRBJ1-6	NA	TGTGCCTGGAGGGGGGTTAGGGGGCTCAATTCACCCCTCCACTTT	CAWRGVRGLNSPLHF
17	TRBV29-1	TRBD1	TRBJ2-1	NA	TGCAGCGTTTCGTTTAGAGGGGGCGAAAGCTCCTACAATGAGCAGTTCTTC	CSVSFRGGESSYNEQFF
15	TRBV15	NA	TRBJ2-5	NA	TGTGCCACCAGCAGAGATGGTAGTGGCGGAGAGACCCAGTACTTC	CATSRDGSGGETQYF
16	TRBV24-1	TRBD2	TRBJ2-2	NA	TGTGCCACCAGCGGCCGGGCTAGCGGGGTAACCGGGGAGCTGTTTTTT	CATSGRASGVTGELFF
14	TRBV5-1	TRBD1	TRBJ2-7	few	TGCGCCAGCAGCCGGGACAGCTTATCCTACGAGCAGTACTTC	CASSRDSLSYEQYF
13	TRBV6-2/TRBV6-3	NA	TRBJ1-1	once	TGTGCCAGCAGTTACCGGGGATGGACTGAAGCTTTCTTT	CASSYRGWTEAFF
16	TRBV14	TRBD2	TRBJ2-1	NA	TGTGCCAGCAGCCAATCTCTAGCGGTATCCTTGAATGAGCAGTTCTTC	CASSQSLAVSLNEQFF
14	TRBV5-5	TRBD1	TRBJ2-3	NA	TGTGCCAGCAGAACTGGACAGGGCACAGATACGCAGTATTTT	CASRTGQGTDTQYF
16	TRBV6-6	TRBD2	TRBJ2-2	NA	TGTGCCAGCAGCACCGTATCGGGGGGGCTCACCGGGGAGCTGTTTTTT	CASSTVSGGLTGELFF
15	TRBV7-7	NA	TRBJ2-6	NA	TGTGCCAGCAGCGCAGGGGTAGCTGGGGCCAACGTCCTGACTTTC	CASSAGVAGANVLTF
11	TRBV5-6	NA	TRBJ2-1	NA	TGTGCCAGCAGCCTAGGGGGTGAGCAGTTCTTC	CASSLGGEQFF
16	TRBV4-1	TRBD1	TRBJ1-2	NA	TGCGCCAGCAGCCAAGGAAGGGGACAGGGCGTAAAGGGCTACACCTTC	CASSQGRGQGVKGYTF
17	TRBV5-1	TRBD2	TRBJ2-3	NA	TGCGCCAGCAGCTTGGCCGGGACTAGCAGTAGCACAGATACGCAGTATTTT	CASSLAGTSSSTDTQYF
13	TRBV6-6	TRBD1	TRBJ1-2	NA	TGTGCCAGCAATCCGACAGGGAGCTATGGCTACACCTTC	CASNPTGSYGYTF
14	TRBV18	TRBD1	TRBJ2-4	NA	TGTGCCAGCTCAATAAGACAGGGGGAGAACATTCAGTACTTC	CASSIRQGENIQYF
14	TRBV2	NA	TRBJ2-3	NA	TGTGCCAGCAGTGTGGGACCAGGGAGGGATACGCAGTATTTT	CASSVGPGRDTQYF
14	TRBV7-2	TRBD1	TRBJ2-7	once	TGTGCCAGCAGCTTAGACAGGACAGGCGGGGAGCAGTACTTC	CASSLDRTGGEQYF
13	TRBV5-4	NA	TRBJ2-7	NA	TGTGCCAGCAGCTCGCTTACCCGAGGGGAGCAGTACTTC	CASSSLTRGEQYF
14	TRBV5-4	NA	TRBJ1-6	NA	TGTGCCAGCAGCTTTCAAGGGGTTAATTCACCCCTCCACTTT	CASSFQGVNSPLHF
13	TRBV27	TRBD1	TRBJ1-2	once	TGTGCCAGCAGATCCGGGACAGGGGATGGCTACACCTTC	CASRSGTGDGYTF
11	TRBV5-4	NA	TRBJ1-2	NA	TGTGCCAGCAGCGGGGAGATTGGCTACACCTTC	CASSGEIGYTF
13	TRBV19	NA	TRBJ1-2	NA	TGTGCCAGTAGTAAGGAGGGCTTTTATGGCTACACCTTC	CASSKEGFYGYTF